The clone carrying this TCR beta chain was recorded only once. Its antigen is not identified. These data belong to a study of cytomegalovirus exposure and HLA in healthy donors. PCR was performed using 60 Vbeta and 13 Jbeta primers. The repertoire was sequenced with immunoSEQ multiplex PCR; TCRdb's copy has only in-frame clones and lacks some. This table holds fewer than 80,000 clones, 74% found once. From germline, CDR1 is MNHNS and CDR2 SASEGT. V shed 7 bases, J shed 10 bases, and the junction held 9 bases outside the gene matches. This CDR3 comprises 14 residues. Findings and caveats of the study: Previously analyzed data showed that most TCR beta V segments were productive at a frequency of about 87% or about 30%.

The material sequenced was PBMCs. The TCR was taken from a woman between 55 and 75 years old in good health and CMV-seropositive. V is TRBV6-1 and J is TRBJ1-6; 8 nucleotides line up with TRBD1. The CDR3 sequence is CASNRGQGGSPLHF. The CDR3, as DNA: TGTGCCAGCAATCGAGGACAGGGAGGGTCACCCCTCCACTTT.